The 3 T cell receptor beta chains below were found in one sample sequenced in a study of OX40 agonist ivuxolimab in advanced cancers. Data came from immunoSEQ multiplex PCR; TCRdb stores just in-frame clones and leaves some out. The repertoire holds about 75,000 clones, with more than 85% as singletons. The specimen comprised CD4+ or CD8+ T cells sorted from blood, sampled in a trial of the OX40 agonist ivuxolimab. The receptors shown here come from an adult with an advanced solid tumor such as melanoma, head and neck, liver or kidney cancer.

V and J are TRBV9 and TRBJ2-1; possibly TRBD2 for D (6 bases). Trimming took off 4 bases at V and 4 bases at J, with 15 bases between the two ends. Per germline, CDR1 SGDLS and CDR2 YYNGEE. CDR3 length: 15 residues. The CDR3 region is CASSPRMGGYNEQFF. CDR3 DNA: TGTGCCAGCAGCCCTAGGATGGGGGGATACAATGAGCAGTTCTTC. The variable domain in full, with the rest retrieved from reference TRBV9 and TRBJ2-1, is DSGVTQTPKHLITATGQRVTLRCSPRSGDLSVYWYQQSLDQGLQFLIQYYNGEERAKGNILERFSAQQFPDLHSELNLSSLELGDSALYFCASSPRMGGYNEQFFGPGTRLTVL.

The CDR3 sequence: CASSSQGGNTEAFF. CDR3 nucleotides: TGTGCCAGCTCATCTCAGGGGGGGAACACTGAAGCTTTCTTT. The chain has TRBV18 and TRBJ1-1; 7 bases align to TRBD1. The germline gives CDR1 KGHSH, CDR2 LQKENI. This CDR3 has 14 amino acids. Trimming at V came to 5 bases and at J to 1 base, leaving 4 bases not matched to a gene.

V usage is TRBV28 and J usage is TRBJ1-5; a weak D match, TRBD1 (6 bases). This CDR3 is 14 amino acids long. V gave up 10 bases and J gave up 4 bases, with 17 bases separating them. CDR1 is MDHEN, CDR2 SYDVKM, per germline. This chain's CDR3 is CATKEAGENQPQHF. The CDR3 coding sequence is TGTGCCACCAAGGAGGCAGGGGAAAATCAGCCCCAGCATTTT.